The clone carrying this T cell receptor beta chain was counted between two and nine times. MiXCR was run by TCRdb on the 5' RACE reads, yielding one entry per CDR3 protein. Counted here are over 35,000 distinct CDR3 sequences, over 5.5% occurring once; the ten biggest clones make up roughly a tenth. This record belongs to a study of T cells after yellow fever vaccination. The germline V and J ends were trimmed by 0 bases and 0 bases, with 9 bases remaining between them. CDR1 is LGHDT, CDR2 YNNKEL, per germline (reference sequence). The CDR3 spans 17 residues. This specimen was PBMCs, either bulk or a sorted T-cell subset (CD4+, CD8+, memory, or dextramer-sorted; not recorded which), taken 45 days after the yellow fever booster vaccination. The origin of this receptor is a man younger than 40 who received the YFV17D yellow fever vaccine. The chain has TRBV3-1 and TRBJ2-6; no clear D. The CDR3 sequence: CASSQDWRNSGANVLTF. CDR3 bases: TGTGCCAGCAGCCAAGATTGGCGGAACTCTGGGGCCAACGTCCTGACTTTC.